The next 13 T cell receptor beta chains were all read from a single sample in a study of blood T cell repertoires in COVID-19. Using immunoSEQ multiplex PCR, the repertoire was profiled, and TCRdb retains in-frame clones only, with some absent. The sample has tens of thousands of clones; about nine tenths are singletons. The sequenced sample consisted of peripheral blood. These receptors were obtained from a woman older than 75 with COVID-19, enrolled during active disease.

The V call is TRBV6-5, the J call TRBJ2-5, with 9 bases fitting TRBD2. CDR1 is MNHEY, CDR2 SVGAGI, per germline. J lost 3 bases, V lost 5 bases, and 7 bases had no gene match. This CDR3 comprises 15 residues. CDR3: CASSNSGGAKETQYF. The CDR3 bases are TGTGCCAGCAGTAATAGCGGGGGAGCTAAAGAGACCCAGTACTTC.

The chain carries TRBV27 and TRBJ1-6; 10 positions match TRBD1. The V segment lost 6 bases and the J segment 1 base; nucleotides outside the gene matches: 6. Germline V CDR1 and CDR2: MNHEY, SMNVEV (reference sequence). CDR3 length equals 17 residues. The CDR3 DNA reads TGTGCCAGCAGGACAGGGGGCTCGTGGTCCTATAATTCACCCCTCCACTTT. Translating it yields CASRTGGSWSYNSPLHF.

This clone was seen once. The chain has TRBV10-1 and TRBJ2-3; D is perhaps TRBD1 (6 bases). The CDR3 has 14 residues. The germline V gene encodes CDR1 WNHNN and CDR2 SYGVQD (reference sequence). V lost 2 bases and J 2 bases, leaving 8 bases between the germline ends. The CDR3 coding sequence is TGCGCCAGCAGTGAGACAGGGACCACAGATACGCAGTATTTT. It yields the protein CASSETGTTDTQYF.

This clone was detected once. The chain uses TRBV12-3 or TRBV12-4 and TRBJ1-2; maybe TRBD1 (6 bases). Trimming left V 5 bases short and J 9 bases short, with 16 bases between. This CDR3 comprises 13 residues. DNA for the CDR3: TGTGCCAGCAGTCCTGGGGGGGGGCTTAGCTACACCTTC. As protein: CASSPGGGLSYTF.

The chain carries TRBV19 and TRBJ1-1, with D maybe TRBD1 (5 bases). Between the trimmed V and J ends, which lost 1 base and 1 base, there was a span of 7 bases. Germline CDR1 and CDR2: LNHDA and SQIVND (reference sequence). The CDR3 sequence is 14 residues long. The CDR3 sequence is CASSIGRGNTEAFF. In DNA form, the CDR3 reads TGTGCCAGTAGTATAGGGAGGGGGAACACTGAAGCTTTCTTT.

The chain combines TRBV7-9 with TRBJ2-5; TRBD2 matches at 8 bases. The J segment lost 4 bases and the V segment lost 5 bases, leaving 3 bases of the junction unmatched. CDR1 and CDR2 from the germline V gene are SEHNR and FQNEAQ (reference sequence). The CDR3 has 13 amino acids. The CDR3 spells CASSPGGTETQYF. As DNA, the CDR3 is TGTGCCAGCAGCCCGGGGGGGACAGAGACCCAGTACTTC.

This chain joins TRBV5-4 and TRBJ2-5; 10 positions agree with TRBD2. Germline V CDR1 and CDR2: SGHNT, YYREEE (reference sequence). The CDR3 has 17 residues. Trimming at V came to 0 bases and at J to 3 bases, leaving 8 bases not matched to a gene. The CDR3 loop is CASSLGLAGPGKETQYF. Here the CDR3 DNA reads TGTGCCAGCAGCTTGGGACTAGCGGGCCCAGGGAAAGAGACCCAGTACTTC.

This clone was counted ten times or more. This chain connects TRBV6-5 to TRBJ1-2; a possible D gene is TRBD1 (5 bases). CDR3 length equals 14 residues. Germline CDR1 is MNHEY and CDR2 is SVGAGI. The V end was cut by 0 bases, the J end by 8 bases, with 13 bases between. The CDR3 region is CASSYSGALGGYTF. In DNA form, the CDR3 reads TGTGCCAGCAGTTACTCTGGGGCCCTCGGGGGCTACACCTTC.

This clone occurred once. CDR3: CASSWGTVFNSPLHF. Here the CDR3 DNA reads TGCGCCAGCAGCTGGGGGACAGTATTTAATTCACCCCTCCACTTT. The chain carries TRBV5-1 and TRBJ1-6; 7 bases map to TRBD1. Germline CDR1 reads SGHRS; CDR2 reads YFSETQ. The CDR3 is 15 amino acids. V lost 3 bases and J lost 6; bases outside the gene matches: 6.

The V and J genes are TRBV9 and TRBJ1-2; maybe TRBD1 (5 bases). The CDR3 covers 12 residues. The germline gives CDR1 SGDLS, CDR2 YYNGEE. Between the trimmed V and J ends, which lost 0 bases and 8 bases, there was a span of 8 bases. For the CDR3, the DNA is TGTGCCAGCAGCGTAGGGAAGGGGGGCTACACCTTC. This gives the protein CASSVGKGGYTF.

CDR3 loop: CASRFLRANTGELFF. For the CDR3, the DNA is TGTGCCAGCCGTTTTTTGAGAGCGAACACCGGGGAGCTGTTTTTT. The rearrangement joins TRBV7-9 to TRBJ2-2; no firm D call. Between the trimmed V and J ends, which lost 8 bases and 0 bases, there was a span of 13 bases. The CDR3 runs to 15 residues. Germline assignment: CDR1 SEHNR and CDR2 FQNEAQ (reference sequence).

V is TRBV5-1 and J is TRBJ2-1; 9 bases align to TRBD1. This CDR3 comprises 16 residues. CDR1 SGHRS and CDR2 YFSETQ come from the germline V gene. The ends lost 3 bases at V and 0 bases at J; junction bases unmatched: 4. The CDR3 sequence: CASSWTGVSSYNEQFF. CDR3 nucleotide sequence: TGCGCCAGCAGCTGGACAGGGGTGAGCTCCTACAATGAGCAGTTCTTC.

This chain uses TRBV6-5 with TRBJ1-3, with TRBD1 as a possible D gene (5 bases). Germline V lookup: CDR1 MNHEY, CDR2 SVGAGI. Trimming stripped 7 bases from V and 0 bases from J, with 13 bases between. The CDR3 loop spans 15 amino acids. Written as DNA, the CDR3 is TGTGCCAGCACCCGAAGGGGTGACTCTGGAAACACCATATATTTT. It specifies CASTRRGDSGNTIYF.